The clone carrying this TCR beta chain was observed many times. The entry originates in a study of early T cells in non-severe SARS-CoV-2 infection. About the research overall: Sequencing used unsorted whole-blood bulk RNA, so chains lack pairing.

Attached unique molecular identifiers marked individual cDNA molecules. TCRdb recomputed calls from the 5' RACE reads with MiXCR, one row per CDR3 protein. Of roughly 65,000 distinct CDR3 sequences in the sample, over 9% were seen once. Trimming cost V 1 base and J 2 bases; bases outside gene matches: 1. Looked up from germline, CDR1 is SGHAT and CDR2 is FQNNGV. The CDR3 contains 14 residues. The TCR originated in an adult who was a healthcare worker with PCR-confirmed SARS-CoV-2 infection or an uninfected control (not recorded which). V usage is TRBV11-2 and J usage is TRBJ2-7, with 8 bases fitting TRBD1. Sample: whole blood. The CDR3 DNA sequence: TGTGCCAGCAGCTTAGGGACAGGGCCCTACGAGCAGTACTTC. This codes for CASSLGTGPYEQYF.